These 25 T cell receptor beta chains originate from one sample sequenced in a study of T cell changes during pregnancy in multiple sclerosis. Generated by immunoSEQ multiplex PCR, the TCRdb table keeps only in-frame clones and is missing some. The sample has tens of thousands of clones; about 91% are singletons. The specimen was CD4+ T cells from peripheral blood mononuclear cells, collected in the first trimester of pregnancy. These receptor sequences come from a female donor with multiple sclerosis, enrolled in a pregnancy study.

The CDR3 DNA sequence: TGTGCCAGCAGCTTACGAGCGGGAGGGCCCTACGAGCAGTACTTC. This encodes CASSLRAGGPYEQYF. The chain employs TRBV11-3 and TRBJ2-7; 10 positions match TRBD2. Germline V CDR1 and CDR2: SGHNT, YENEEA. V trimming: 2 bases; J trimming: 2 bases; junction bases outside the gene matches: 3. The CDR3 is 15 amino acids.

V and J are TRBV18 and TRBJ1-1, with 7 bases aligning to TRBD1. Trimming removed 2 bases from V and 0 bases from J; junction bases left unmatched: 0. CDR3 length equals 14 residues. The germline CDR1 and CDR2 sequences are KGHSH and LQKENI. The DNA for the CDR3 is TGTGCCAGCTCACCAACAGGGGTGAACACTGAAGCTTTCTTT. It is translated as CASSPTGVNTEAFF. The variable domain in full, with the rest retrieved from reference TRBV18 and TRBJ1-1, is NAGVMQNPRHLVRRRGQEARLRCSPMKGHSHVYWYRQLPEEGLKFMVYLQKENIIDESGMPKERFSAEFPKEGPSILRIQQVVRGDSAAYFCASSPTGVNTEAFFGQGTRLTVV.

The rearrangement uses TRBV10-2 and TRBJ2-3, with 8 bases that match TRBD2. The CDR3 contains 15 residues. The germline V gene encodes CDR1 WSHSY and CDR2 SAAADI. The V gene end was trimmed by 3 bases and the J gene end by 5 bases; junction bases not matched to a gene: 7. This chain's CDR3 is CASSDTQAGVDTQYF. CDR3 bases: TGCGCCAGCAGTGATACGCAAGCGGGGGTAGATACGCAGTATTTT.

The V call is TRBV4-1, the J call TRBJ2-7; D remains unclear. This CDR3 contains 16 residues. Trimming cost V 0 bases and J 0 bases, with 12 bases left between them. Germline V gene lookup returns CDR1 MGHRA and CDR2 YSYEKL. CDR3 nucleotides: TGCGCCAGCAGCCAAGATCCGGTAAGGAGCTCCTACGAGCAGTACTTC. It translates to CASSQDPVRSSYEQYF.

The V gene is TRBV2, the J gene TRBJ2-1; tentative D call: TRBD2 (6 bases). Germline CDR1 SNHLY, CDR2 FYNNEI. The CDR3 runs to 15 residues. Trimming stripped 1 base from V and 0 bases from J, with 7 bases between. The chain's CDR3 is CASSEVGSSYNEQFF. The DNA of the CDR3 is TGTGCCAGCAGTGAAGTCGGGAGCTCCTACAATGAGCAGTTCTTC.

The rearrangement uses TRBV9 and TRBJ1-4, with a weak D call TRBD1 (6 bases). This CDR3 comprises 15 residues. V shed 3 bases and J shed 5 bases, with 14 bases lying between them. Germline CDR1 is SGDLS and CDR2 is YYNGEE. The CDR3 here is CASSEGGATNEKLFF. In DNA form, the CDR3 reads TGTGCCAGCAGCGAGGGGGGGGCGACCAATGAAAAACTGTTTTTT.

The CDR3 nucleotides read TGTGCCTGGGGCGGATCGTTTAAGAGCGGGAGGGAAGAGACCCAGTACTTC. Amino acids: CAWGGSFKSGREETQYF. The gene calls are TRBV30 and TRBJ2-5; 10 nucleotides match TRBD2. The CDR3 is 17 amino acids. Trimming removed 5 bases from V and 3 bases from J; junction bases left unmatched: 15. Germline assignment: CDR1 GTSNPN and CDR2 SVGIG (reference sequence).

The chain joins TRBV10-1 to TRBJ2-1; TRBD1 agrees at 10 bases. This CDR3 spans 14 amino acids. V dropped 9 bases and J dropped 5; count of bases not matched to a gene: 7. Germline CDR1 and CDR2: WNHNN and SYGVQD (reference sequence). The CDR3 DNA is TGCGCCAGTAAGTCAGGGACAGGGGACAATGAGCAGTTCTTC. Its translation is CASKSGTGDNEQFF.

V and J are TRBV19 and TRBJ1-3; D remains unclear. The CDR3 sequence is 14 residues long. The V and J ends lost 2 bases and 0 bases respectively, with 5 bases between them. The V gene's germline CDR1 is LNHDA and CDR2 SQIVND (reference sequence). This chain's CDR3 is CASSILDSGNTIYF. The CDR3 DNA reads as TGTGCCAGTAGTATATTAGACTCTGGAAACACCATATATTTT.

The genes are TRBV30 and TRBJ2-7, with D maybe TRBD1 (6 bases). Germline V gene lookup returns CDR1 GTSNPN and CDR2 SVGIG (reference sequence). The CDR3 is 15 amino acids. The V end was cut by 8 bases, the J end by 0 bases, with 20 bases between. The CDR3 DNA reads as TGTGCCGGACGATTCAGGGGCGCAGCCTCCTACGAGCAGTACTTC. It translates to CAGRFRGAASYEQYF.

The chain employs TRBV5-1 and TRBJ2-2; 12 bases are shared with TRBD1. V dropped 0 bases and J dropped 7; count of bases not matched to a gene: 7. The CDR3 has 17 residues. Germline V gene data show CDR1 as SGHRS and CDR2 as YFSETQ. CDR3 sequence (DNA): TGCGCCAGCAGCTTGGTCCGGGACAGGGGGCGAAGCGGGGAGCTGTTTTTT. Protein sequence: CASSLVRDRGRSGELFF. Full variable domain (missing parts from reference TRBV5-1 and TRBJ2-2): KAGVTQTPRYLIKTRGQQVTLSCSPISGHRSVSWYQQTPGQGLQFLFEYFSETQRNKGNFPGRFSGRQFSNSRSEMNVSTLELGDSALYLCASSLVRDRGRSGELFFGEGSRLTVL.

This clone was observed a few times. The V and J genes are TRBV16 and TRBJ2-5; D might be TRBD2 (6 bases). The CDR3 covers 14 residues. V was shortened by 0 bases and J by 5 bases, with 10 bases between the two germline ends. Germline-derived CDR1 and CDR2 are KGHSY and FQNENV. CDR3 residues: CASSQSRGGETQYF. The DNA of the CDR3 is TGTGCCAGCAGCCAATCGAGGGGAGGCGAGACCCAGTACTTC.

This CDR3 is CASKRLAEYNEQFF. The CDR3, as DNA: TGTGCCAGCAAGAGACTAGCGGAGTACAATGAGCAGTTCTTC. The rearrangement links TRBV27 to TRBJ2-1; 9 bases are shared with TRBD2. This CDR3 has 14 amino acids. The V gene end was trimmed by 7 bases and the J gene end by 4 bases; junction bases not matched to a gene: 5. Germline assignment: CDR1 MNHEY and CDR2 SMNVEV (reference sequence).

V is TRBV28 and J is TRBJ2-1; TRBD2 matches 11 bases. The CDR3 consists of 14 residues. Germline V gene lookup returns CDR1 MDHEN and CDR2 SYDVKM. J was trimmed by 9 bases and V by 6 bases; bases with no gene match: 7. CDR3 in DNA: TGTGCCAGCAGAAATAGCGGGAGGGTAGGTGAGCAGTTCTTC. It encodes CASRNSGRVGEQFF.

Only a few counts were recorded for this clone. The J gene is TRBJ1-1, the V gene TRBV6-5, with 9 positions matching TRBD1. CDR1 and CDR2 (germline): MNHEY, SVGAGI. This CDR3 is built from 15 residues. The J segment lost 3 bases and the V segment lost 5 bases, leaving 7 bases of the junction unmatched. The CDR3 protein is CASSRLTGGDTEAFF. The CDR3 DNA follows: TGTGCCAGCAGTCGGCTGACAGGGGGGGACACTGAAGCTTTCTTT.

The CDR3: CASSETTREVAFF. DNA of the CDR3: TGTGCCAGCAGTGAAACGACCAGGGAGGTTGCTTTCTTT. The chain is built from TRBV2 and TRBJ1-1, with D possibly matching TRBD1 (5 bases). CDR3 length: 13 amino acids. The germline V gene has CDR1 SNHLY and CDR2 FYNNEI. Trimming removed 2 bases from V and 11 bases from J, with 15 bases in between.

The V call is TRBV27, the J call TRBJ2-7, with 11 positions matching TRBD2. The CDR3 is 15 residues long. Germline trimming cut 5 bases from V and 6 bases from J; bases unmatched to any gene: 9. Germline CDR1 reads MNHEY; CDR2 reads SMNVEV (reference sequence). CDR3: CASSQVSGRGGEQYF. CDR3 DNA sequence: TGTGCCAGCAGTCAAGTTAGCGGGAGGGGCGGCGAGCAGTACTTC.

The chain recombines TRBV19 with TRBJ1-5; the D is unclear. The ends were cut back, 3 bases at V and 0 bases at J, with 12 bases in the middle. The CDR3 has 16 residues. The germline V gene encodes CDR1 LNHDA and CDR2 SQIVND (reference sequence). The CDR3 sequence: CASSIPGIGSNQPQHF. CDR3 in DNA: TGTGCCAGTAGTATTCCGGGAATCGGTAGCAATCAGCCCCAGCATTTT.

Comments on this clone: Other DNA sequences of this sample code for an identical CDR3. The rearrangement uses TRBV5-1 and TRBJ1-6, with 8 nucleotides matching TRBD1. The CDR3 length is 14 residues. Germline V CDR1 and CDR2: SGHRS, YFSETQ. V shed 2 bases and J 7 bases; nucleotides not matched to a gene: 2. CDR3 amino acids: CASSLQGENSPLHF. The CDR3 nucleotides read TGCGCCAGCAGCTTACAGGGGGAGAATTCACCCCTCCACTTT.

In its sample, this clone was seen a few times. The CDR3 DNA reads TGTGCCAGCAGTGAAGGATGGGGCGTTAGCTACGAGCAGTACTTC. This encodes CASSEGWGVSYEQYF. V gene TRBV2 combines with J gene TRBJ2-7; a possible D gene is TRBD1 (5 bases). Per germline, CDR1 SNHLY and CDR2 FYNNEI. The CDR3 length is 15 residues. V lost 1 base, J lost 3 bases, and 13 bases lay in between.

The CDR3 sequence: CASSPYYGTSEDEQFF. The CDR3 DNA reads as TGTGCCAGCAGCCCTTACTATGGGACTAGCGAGGATGAGCAGTTCTTC. This rearrangement joins TRBV7-2 to TRBJ2-1; TRBD2 aligns across 10 bases. Unmatched junction bases numbered 12, after V lost 5 bases and J lost 8 bases. The CDR3 is 16 amino acids. Germline V gene data show CDR1 as SGHTA and CDR2 as FQGNSA. The whole variable domain, filled in from reference TRBV7-2 and TRBJ2-1, reads GAGVSQSPSNKVTEKGKDVELRCDPISGHTALYWYRQSLGQGLEFLIYFQGNSAPDKSGLPSDRFSAERTGGSVSTLTIQRTQQEDSAVYLCASSPYYGTSEDEQFFGPGTRLTVL.

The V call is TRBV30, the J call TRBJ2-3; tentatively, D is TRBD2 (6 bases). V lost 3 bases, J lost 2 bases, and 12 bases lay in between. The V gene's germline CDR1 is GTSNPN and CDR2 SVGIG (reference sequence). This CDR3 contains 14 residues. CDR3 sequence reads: CAWRGDSSTDTQYF. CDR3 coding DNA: TGTGCCTGGAGGGGGGACTCCTCCACAGATACGCAGTATTTT.

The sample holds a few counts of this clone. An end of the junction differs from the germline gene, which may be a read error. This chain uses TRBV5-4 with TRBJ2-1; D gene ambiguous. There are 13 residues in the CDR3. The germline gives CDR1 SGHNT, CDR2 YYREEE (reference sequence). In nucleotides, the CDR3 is TGTGCCAGCAGCCCGACTTCCTCCAATGAGCAGTTCTTC. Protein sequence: CASSPTSSNEQFF.

Written as DNA, the CDR3 is TGTGCCAGCAGCTTATCAGGGTTTTTTGAAGCTTTCTTT. Amino acids: CASSLSGFFEAFF. V gene TRBV5-4 combines with J gene TRBJ1-1; TRBD1 might be the D (5 bases). V lost 2 bases, J lost 7 bases, and 12 bases lay in between. Germline V gene sequence: CDR1 SGHNT, CDR2 YYREEE (reference sequence). The CDR3 length is 13 residues.

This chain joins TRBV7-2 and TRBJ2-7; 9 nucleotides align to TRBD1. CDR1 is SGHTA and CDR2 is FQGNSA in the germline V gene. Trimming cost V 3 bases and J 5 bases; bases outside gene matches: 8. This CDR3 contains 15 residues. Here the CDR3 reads CASSFSGTGIDEQYF. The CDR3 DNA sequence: TGTGCCAGCAGCTTCTCCGGGACAGGGATCGACGAGCAGTACTTC.